These T cell receptor beta chains were read from a single sample in a study of cytomegalovirus exposure and HLA in healthy donors. TCRdb's table, derived via immunoSEQ multiplex PCR, lists solely in-frame clones and lacks some. The data hold roughly 120,000 clones, with 80% to 90% observed a single time. Sequencing was done on a sample of PBMCs. Receptor source: a woman in her late teens or twenties in good health and CMV-seropositive. The CDR3 runs from the conserved cysteine through the conserved F or W. D genes are given only for firm matches. Some rows mark clone size as missing; the rest say once, few, many or name a class of expanded clone.

>-|TRBV10-3|TRBD2|TRBJ2-7
CAISESGTRSYEQYF
TGTGCCATCAGTGAGTCGGGGACTAGGAGCTACGAGCAGTACTTC
>-|TRBV11-3|-|TRBJ1-1
CASSSGDMNTEAFF
TGTGCCAGCAGTTCAGGGGACATGAACACTGAAGCTTTCTTT
>-|TRBV27|TRBD1|TRBJ1-1
CASRTKTGRSSEAFF
TGTGCCAGCAGAACCAAGACAGGGAGGTCTTCTGAAGCTTTCTTT
>-|TRBV5-6|-|TRBJ1-5
CASSLGGSNQPQHF
TGTGCCAGCAGCTTGGGCGGTAGCAATCAGCCCCAGCATTTT
>-|TRBV27|-|TRBJ2-7
CASSFGGGSNYEQYF
TGTGCCAGCAGTTTTGGTGGGGGGTCAAACTACGAGCAGTACTTC
>-|TRBV7-9|-|TRBJ2-5
CASSLLEETQYF
TGTGCCAGCAGCTTACTAGAAGAGACCCAGTACTTC
>once|TRBV28|-|TRBJ1-1
CASSLVANTEAFF
TGTGCCAGCAGTTTAGTGGCGAACACTGAAGCTTTCTTT
>once|TRBV7-9|-|TRBJ1-5
CASSLATGSDQPQHF
TGTGCCAGCAGCTTAGCGACCGGGAGTGATCAGCCCCAGCATTTT
>-|TRBV7-2|-|TRBJ2-7
CASSLDLLGTYEQYF
TGTGCCAGCAGCTTAGATCTTCTAGGCACCTACGAGCAGTACTTC
>-|TRBV2|-|TRBJ2-2
CASRHDGGTGELFF
TGTGCCAGCAGGCACGATGGAGGGACCGGGGAGCTGTTTTTT
>-|TRBV28|-|TRBJ1-6
CASSSPGVSNSPLHF
TGTGCCAGCAGTTCTCCCGGGGTTTCCAATTCACCCCTCCACTTT
>-|TRBV19|-|TRBJ2-7
CATGQNYEQYF
TGTGCCACAGGACAGAACTACGAGCAGTACTTC
>-|TRBV18|-|TRBJ1-5
CASSMSGDGNQPQHF
TGTGCCAGCTCAATGTCAGGGGACGGCAATCAGCCCCAGCATTTT
>once|TRBV10-2|TRBD1|TRBJ2-2
CASSERVGGIGELFF
TGCGCCAGCAGTGAAAGGGTAGGGGGCATCGGGGAGCTGTTTTTT
>once|TRBV7-9|-|TRBJ1-2
CASIEGSPRGGYTF
TGTGCCAGCATCGAAGGGAGTCCCCGGGGAGGCTACACCTTC
>-|TRBV7-8|-|TRBJ2-7
CASSLGQALGNSYEQYF
TGTGCCAGCAGCTTAGGGCAGGCACTAGGAAACTCCTACGAGCAGTACTTC
>-|TRBV4-1|-|TRBJ2-7
CASSQDISWTDYEQYF
TGCGCCAGCAGCCAAGATATCTCTTGGACAGACTACGAGCAGTACTTC
>-|TRBV19|-|TRBJ2-7
CASSMGTMTYEQYF
TGTGCCAGTAGTATGGGGACAATGACCTACGAGCAGTACTTC
>-|TRBV6-5|TRBD1|TRBJ2-7
CASRGQGAGEQYF
TGTGCCAGCAGGGGACAGGGGGCCGGGGAGCAGTACTTC
>-|TRBV10-1|-|TRBJ1-1
CASSESGHPKEAFF
TGCGCCAGCAGTGAGTCGGGACACCCCAAAGAAGCTTTCTTT
>-|TRBV6-5|-|TRBJ2-5
CASSSGYQETQYF
TGTGCCAGCAGTTCAGGGTACCAAGAGACCCAGTACTTC
>-|TRBV10-3|-|TRBJ2-7
CAISQMEISYEQYF
TGTGCCATCAGTCAAATGGAGATTTCCTACGAGCAGTACTTC
>-|TRBV6-1|-|TRBJ2-7
CASSREGGTRGEQYF
TGTGCCAGCAGTCGTGAGGGGGGGACCCGGGGCGAGCAGTACTTC
>-|TRBV4-1|-|TRBJ1-1
CASSQGRGNTEAFF
TGCGCCAGCAGCCAAGGACGGGGGAACACTGAAGCTTTCTTT
>-|TRBV5-4|TRBD1|TRBJ2-1
CASSPGQGANNEQFF
TGTGCCAGCAGCCCAGGACAGGGGGCCAACAATGAGCAGTTCTTC
>-|TRBV7-9|TRBD1|TRBJ2-1
CSSSGTGDYNEQFF
TGTTCCAGCAGCGGGACAGGGGATTACAATGAGCAGTTCTTC
>-|TRBV5-4|TRBD1|TRBJ2-4
CASSLEVTGVNIQYF
TGTGCCAGCAGCTTGGAAGTGACAGGGGTAAACATTCAGTACTTC
>few|TRBV27|TRBD2|TRBJ2-2
CASGERASGANGELFF
TGTGCCAGCGGAGAGAGGGCTAGCGGGGCGAACGGGGAGCTGTTTTTT
>-|TRBV29-1|-|TRBJ2-3
CSVEDPSGVDTQYF
TGCAGCGTTGAAGATCCTTCGGGGGTGGATACGCAGTATTTT
>-|TRBV6-1|-|TRBJ2-6
CASSEARGTGANVLTF
TGTGCCAGCAGTGAAGCCCGGGGAACCGGGGCCAACGTCCTGACTTTC
>few|TRBV5-5|-|TRBJ1-1
CASSLVTIHTEAFF
TGTGCCAGCAGCTTGGTGACAATTCACACTGAAGCTTTCTTT
>-|TRBV2|TRBD1|TRBJ2-2
CASSERGQITGELFF
TGTGCCAGCAGTGAACGGGGACAGATCACCGGGGAGCTGTTTTTT
>-|TRBV12-1|-|TRBJ2-5
CASSPNRGQETQYF
TGTGCCAGCAGCCCCAACAGGGGACAAGAGACCCAGTACTTC
>once|TRBV4-1|TRBD2|TRBJ2-2
CASSQELAVNTGELFF
TGCGCCAGCAGCCAGGAACTAGCGGTGAACACCGGGGAGCTGTTTTTT
>-|TRBV27|TRBD1|TRBJ2-7
CASRQGAMQYF
TGTGCCAGCAGACAGGGGGCGATGCAGTACTTC
>-|TRBV7-3|TRBD1|TRBJ2-6
CASSGTGPSGANVLTF
TGTGCCAGCAGCGGGACAGGGCCCTCTGGGGCCAACGTCCTGACTTTC
>-|TRBV7-3|-|TRBJ2-5
CASSRSRTEETQYF
TGTGCCAGCAGTCGAAGTCGGACAGAAGAGACCCAGTACTTC
>once|TRBV7-9|-|TRBJ1-1
CASSPKWGTMNTEAFF
TGTGCCAGCAGCCCCAAATGGGGGACTATGAACACTGAAGCTTTCTTT
>-|TRBV5-6|-|TRBJ2-7
CASGVRGKSYEQYF
TGTGCCAGCGGGGTCCGGGGGAAATCCTACGAGCAGTACTTC
>-|TRBV5-5|-|TRBJ2-6
CASSLEGWGAGANVLTF
TGTGCCAGCAGCTTGGAGGGGTGGGGTGCAGGGGCCAACGTCCTGACTTTC
>-|TRBV27|TRBD2|TRBJ2-7
CASSLSAGTTYEQYF
TGTGCCAGCAGTTTATCAGCGGGGACTACCTACGAGCAGTACTTC
>-|TRBV18|-|TRBJ2-6
CASSPGSGAGANVLTF
TGTGCCAGCTCACCGGGGTCGGGGGCTGGGGCCAACGTCCTGACTTTC
>-|TRBV18|TRBD1|TRBJ2-7
CASSQGQGPLEQYF
TGTGCCAGCTCACAAGGACAGGGGCCCCTCGAGCAGTACTTC
>-|TRBV19|TRBD2|TRBJ2-3
CASRPSGGSTDTQYF
TGTGCCAGTAGACCTAGCGGGGGAAGCACAGATACGCAGTATTTT
>-|TRBV19|-|TRBJ1-5
CASSIDYNQPQHF
TGTGCCAGTAGTATAGATTACAATCAGCCCCAGCATTTT
>few|TRBV6-5|-|TRBJ1-6
CATSGGNNSPLHF
TGTGCCACCAGTGGAGGGAATAATTCACCCCTCCACTTT